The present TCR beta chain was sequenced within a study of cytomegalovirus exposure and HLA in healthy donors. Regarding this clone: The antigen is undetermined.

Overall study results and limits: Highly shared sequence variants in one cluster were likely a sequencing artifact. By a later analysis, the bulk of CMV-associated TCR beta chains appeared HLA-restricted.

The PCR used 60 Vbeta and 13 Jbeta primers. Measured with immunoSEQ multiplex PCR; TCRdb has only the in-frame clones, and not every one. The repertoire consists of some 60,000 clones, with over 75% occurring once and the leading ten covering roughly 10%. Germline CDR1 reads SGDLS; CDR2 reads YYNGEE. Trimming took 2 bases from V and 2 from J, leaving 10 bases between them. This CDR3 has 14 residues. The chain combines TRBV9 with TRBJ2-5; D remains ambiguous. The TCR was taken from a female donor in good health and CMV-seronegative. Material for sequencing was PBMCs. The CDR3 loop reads CASSVGMGQETQYF. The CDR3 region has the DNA TGTGCCAGCAGCGTGGGCATGGGTCAAGAGACCCAGTACTTC.